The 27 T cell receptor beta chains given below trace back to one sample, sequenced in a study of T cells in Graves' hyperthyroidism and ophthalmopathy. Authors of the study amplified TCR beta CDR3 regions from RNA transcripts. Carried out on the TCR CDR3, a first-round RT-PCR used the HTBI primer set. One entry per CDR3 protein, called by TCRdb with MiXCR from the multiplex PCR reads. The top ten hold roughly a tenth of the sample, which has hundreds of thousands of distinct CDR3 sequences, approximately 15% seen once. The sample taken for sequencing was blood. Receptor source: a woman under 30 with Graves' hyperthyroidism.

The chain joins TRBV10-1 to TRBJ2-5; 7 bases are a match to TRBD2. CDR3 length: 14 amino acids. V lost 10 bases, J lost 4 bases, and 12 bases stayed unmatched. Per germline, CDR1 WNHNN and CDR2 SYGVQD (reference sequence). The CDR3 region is CAMESGIWRETQYF. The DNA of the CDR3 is TGCGCCATGGAAAGCGGGATCTGGAGAGAGACCCAGTACTTC.

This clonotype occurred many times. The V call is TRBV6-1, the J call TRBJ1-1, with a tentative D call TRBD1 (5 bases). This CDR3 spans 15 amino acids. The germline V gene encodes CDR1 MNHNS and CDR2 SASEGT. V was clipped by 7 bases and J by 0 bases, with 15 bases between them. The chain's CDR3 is CASTPLGVLNTEAFF. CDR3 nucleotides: TGTGCCAGCACCCCCTTAGGGGTCTTGAACACTGAAGCTTTCTTT.

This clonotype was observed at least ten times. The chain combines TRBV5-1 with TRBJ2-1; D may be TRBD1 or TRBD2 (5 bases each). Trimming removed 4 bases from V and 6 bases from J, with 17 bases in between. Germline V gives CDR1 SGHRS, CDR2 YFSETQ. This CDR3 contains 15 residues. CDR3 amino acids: CASSRDAGAGNEQFF. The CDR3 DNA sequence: TGCGCCAGCAGCCGGGACGCTGGGGCGGGCAATGAGCAGTTCTTC.

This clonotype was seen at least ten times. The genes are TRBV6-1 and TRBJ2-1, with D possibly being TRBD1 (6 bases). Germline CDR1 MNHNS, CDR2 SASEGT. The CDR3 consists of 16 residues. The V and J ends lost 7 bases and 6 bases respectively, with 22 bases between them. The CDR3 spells CASKTTGTHSPNEQFF. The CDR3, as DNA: TGTGCCAGCAAAACAACCGGGACACATTCCCCCAATGAGCAGTTCTTC.

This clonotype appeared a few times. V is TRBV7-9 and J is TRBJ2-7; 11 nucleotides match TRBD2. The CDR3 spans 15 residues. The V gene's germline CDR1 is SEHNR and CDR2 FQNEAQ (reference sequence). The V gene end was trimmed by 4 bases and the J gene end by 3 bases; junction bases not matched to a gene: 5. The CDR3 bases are TGTGCCAGCAGCTCCCTGACTAGCGGGGACTACGAGCAGTACTTC. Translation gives CASSSLTSGDYEQYF.

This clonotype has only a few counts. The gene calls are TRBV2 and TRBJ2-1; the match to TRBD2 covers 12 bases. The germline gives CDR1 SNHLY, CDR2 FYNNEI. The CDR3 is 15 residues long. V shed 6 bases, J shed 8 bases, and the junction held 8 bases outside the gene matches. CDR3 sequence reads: CASSRTSGTGDEQFF. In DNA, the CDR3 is TGTGCCAGCAGCCGGACTAGCGGGACCGGCGATGAGCAGTTCTTC.

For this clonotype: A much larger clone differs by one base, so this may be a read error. CDR3 bases: TGTGCCAGCAGGAAGGGCCTTTCCTCCTACGAGCAGCACTTC. Translated: CASRKGLSSYEQHF. The chain is built from TRBV6-2 or TRBV6-3 and TRBJ2-7; D not resolved. CDR1 is MNHEY and CDR2 is SVGEGT in the germline V gene. The CDR3 has 14 residues.

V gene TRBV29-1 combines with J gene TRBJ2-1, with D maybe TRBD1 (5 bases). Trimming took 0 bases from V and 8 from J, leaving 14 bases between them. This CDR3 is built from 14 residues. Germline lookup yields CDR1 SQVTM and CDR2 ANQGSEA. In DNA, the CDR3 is TGCAGCGTTGAAGATCGCCAGGGAAGGTATGAGCAGTTCTTC. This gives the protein CSVEDRQGRYEQFF.

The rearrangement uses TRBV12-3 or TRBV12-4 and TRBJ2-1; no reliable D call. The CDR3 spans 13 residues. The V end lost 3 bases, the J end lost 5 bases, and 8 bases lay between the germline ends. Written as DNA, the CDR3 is TGTGCCAGCAGTTTGTCGCGGCACAATGAGCAGTTCTTC. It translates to CASSLSRHNEQFF.

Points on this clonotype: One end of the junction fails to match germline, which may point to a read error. The CDR3 spells CASNQVEYEQYF. CDR3 DNA: TGTGCCAGCAACCAAGTAGAGTACGAGCAGTACTTC. The chain combines TRBV3-1 with TRBJ2-7; no definite D call. This CDR3 contains 12 residues. Looked up from germline, CDR1 is LGHDT and CDR2 is YNNKEL (reference sequence).

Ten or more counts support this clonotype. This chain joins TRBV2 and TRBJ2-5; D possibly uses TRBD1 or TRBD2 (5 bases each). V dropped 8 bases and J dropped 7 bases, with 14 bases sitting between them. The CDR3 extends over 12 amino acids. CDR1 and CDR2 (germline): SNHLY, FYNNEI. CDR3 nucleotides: TGTGCCAGCCGAGGGACCCTTGGGACCCAGTACTTC. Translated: CASRGTLGTQYF.

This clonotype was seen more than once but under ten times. This CDR3 is CSAKSGRAPYEQYF. In nucleotides, the CDR3 is TGCAGTGCGAAAAGCGGGAGGGCCCCCTACGAGCAGTACTTC. The genes are TRBV20-1 and TRBJ2-7; 10 bases line up with TRBD2. Germline loops: CDR1 DFQATT, CDR2 SNEGSKA (reference sequence). The CDR3 totals 14 residues. J was trimmed by 2 bases and V by 6 bases; bases with no gene match: 7.

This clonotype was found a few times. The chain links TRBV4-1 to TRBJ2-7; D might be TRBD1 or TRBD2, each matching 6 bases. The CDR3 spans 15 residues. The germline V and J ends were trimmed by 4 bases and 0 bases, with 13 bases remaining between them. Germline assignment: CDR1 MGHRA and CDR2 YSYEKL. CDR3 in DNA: TGCGCCAGCAGCCGTGAGGGGGGAGGCTCCTACGAGCAGTACTTC. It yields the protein CASSREGGGSYEQYF.

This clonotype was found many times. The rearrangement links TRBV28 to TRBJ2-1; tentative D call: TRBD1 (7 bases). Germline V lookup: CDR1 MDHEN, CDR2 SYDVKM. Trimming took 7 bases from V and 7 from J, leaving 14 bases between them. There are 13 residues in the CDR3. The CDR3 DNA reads TGTGCCAGCACCTCAGGGGGGCGGAATGAGCAGTTCTTC. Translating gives CASTSGGRNEQFF.

CDR3 loop: CASSVEVDTGYTF. The CDR3 DNA reads as TGTGCCAGCAGCGTAGAGGTGGATACTGGCTACACCTTC. The V call is TRBV9, the J call TRBJ1-2; D gene unclear. The CDR3 runs to 13 residues. Trimming cost V 0 bases and J 7 bases, with 10 bases left between them. Per the germline V gene, CDR1 is SGDLS and CDR2 is YYNGEE.

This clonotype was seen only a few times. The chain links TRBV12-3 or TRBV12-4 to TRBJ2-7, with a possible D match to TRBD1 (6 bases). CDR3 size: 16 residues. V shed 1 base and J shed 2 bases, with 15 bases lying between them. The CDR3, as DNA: TGTGCCAGCAGTTTAGGTCAGGGGATAATACCCTACGAGCAGTACTTC. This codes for CASSLGQGIIPYEQYF.

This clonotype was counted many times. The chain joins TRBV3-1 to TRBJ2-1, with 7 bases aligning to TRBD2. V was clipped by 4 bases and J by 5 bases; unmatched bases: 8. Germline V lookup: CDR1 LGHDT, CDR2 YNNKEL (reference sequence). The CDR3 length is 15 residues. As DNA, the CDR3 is TGTGCCAGCAGCCTAGCGGGCCTAACTAACAATGAGCAGTTCTTC. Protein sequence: CASSLAGLTNNEQFF.

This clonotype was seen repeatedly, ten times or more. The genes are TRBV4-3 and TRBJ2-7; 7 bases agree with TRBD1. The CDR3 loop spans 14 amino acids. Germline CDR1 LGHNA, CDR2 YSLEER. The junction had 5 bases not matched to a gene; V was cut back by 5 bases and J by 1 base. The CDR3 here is CASSDGTASYEQYF. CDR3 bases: TGCGCCAGCAGCGACGGGACAGCTTCCTACGAGCAGTACTTC.

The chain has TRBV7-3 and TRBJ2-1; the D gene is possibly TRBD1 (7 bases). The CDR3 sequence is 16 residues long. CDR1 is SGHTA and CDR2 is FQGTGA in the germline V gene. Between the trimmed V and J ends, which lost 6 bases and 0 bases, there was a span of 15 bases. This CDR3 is CASSPTRQGSYNEQFF. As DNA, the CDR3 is TGTGCCAGCAGTCCGACTAGACAGGGCTCCTACAATGAGCAGTTCTTC.

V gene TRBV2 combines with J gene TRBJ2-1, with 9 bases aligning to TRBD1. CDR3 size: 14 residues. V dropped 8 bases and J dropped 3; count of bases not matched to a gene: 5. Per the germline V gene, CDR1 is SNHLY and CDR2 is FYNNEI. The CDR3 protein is CASDRGGNYNEQFF. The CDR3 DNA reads TGTGCCAGCGACAGGGGGGGGAACTACAATGAGCAGTTCTTC.

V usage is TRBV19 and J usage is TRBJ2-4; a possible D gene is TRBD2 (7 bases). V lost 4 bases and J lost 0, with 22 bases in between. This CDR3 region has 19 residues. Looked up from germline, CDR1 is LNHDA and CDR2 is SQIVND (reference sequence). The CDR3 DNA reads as TGTGCCAGTAGTACGACAGGCGGGGGCATCAAACTAGCCAAAAACATTCAGTACTTC. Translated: CASSTTGGGIKLAKNIQYF.

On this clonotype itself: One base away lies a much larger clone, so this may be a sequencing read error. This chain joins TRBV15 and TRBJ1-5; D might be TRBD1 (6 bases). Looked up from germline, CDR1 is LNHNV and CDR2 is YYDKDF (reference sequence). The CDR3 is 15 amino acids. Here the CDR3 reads CATSRGLQGNQPKHF. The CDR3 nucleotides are TGTGCCACCAGCAGAGGATTACAGGGCAATCAGCCCAAGCATTTT.

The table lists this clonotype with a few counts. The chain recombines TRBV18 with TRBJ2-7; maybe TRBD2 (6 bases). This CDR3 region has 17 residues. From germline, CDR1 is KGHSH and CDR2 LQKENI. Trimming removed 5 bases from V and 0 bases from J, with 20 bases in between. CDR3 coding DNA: TGTGCCAGCTCAGCCGCAGGCGGACGGGGGAACTCCTACGAGCAGTACTTC. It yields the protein CASSAAGGRGNSYEQYF.

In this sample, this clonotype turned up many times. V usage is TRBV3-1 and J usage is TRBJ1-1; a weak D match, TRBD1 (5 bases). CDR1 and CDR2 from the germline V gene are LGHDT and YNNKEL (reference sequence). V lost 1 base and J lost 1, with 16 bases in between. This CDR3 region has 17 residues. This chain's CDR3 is CASSQATPFGGNTEAFF. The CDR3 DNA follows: TGTGCCAGCAGCCAAGCTACTCCATTCGGGGGGAACACTGAAGCTTTCTTT. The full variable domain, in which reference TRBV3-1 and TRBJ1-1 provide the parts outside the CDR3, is DTAVSQTPKYLVTQMGNDKSIKCEQNLGHDTMYWYKQDSKKFLKIMFSYNNKELIINETVPNRFSPKSPDKAHLNLHINSLELGDSAVYFCASSQATPFGGNTEAFFGQGTRLTVV.

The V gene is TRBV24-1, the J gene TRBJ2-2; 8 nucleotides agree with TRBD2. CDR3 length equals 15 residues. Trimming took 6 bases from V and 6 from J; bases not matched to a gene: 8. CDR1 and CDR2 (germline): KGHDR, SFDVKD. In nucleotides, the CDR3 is TGTGCCACCAGTCACGCTAGCGGGCTATCCGGGGAGCTGTTTTTT. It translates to CATSHASGLSGELFF.

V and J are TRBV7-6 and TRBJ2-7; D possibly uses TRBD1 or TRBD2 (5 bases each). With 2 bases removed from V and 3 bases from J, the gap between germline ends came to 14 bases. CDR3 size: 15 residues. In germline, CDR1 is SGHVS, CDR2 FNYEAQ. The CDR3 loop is CASSLLEGSHYEQYF. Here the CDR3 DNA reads TGTGCCAGCAGCTTACTCGAGGGGTCCCACTACGAGCAGTACTTC. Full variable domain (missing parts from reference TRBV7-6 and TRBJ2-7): GAGVSQSPRYKVTKRGQDVALRCDPISGHVSLYWYRQALGQGPEFLTYFNYEAQQDKSGLPNDRFSAERPEGSISTLTIQRTEQRDSAMYRCASSLLEGSHYEQYFGPGTRLTVT.

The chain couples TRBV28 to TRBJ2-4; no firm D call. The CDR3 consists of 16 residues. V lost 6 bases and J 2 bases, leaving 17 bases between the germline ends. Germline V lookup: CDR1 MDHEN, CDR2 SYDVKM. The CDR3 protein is CASRSELGIPKNIQYF. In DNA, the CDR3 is TGTGCCAGCAGATCCGAACTGGGGATACCCAAAAACATTCAGTACTTC. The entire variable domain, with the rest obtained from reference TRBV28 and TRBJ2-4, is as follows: DVKVTQSSRYLVKRTGEKVFLECVQDMDHENMFWYRQDPGLGLRLIYFSYDVKMKEKGDIPEGYSVSREKKERFSLILESASTNQTSMYLCASRSELGIPKNIQYFGAGTRLSVL.